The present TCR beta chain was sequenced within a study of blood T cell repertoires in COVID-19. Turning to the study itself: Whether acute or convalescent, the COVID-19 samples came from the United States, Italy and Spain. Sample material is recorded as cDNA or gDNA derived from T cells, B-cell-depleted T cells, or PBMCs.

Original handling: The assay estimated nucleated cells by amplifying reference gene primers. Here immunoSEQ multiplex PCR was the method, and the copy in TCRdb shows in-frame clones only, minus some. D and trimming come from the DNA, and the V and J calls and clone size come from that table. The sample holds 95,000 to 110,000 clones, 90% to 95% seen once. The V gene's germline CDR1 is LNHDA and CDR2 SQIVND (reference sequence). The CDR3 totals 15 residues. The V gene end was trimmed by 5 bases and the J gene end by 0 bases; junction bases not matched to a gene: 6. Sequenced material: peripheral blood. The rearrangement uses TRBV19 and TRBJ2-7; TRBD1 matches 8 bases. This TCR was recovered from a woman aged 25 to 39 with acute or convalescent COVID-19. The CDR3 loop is CASSPGQGYSYEQYF. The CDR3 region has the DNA TGTGCCAGTAGTCCCGGACAGGGATACTCCTACGAGCAGTACTTC.